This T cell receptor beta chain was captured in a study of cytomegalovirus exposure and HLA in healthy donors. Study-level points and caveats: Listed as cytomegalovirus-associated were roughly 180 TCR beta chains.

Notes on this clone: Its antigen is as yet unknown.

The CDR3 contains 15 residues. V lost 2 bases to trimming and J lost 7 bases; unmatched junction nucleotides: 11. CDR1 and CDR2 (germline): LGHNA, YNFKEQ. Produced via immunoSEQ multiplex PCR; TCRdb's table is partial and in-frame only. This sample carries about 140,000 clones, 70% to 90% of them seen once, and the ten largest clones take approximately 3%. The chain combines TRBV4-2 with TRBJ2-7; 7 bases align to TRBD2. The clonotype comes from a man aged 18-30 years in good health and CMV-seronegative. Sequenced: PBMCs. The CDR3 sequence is CASSQLWDYGGEQYF. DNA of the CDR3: TGTGCCAGCAGCCAATTATGGGACTACGGTGGGGAGCAGTACTTC.